The 17 T cell receptor beta chains below come from one sample, sequenced in a study of blood T cell repertoires in COVID-19. Generated by immunoSEQ multiplex PCR, the TCRdb table keeps only in-frame clones and is missing some. The table shows 200,000 to 300,000 clones, with approximately 83% occurring only once. The specimen sequenced was peripheral blood. These receptors were collected from a human donor in a cohort sampled during active COVID-19.

The rearrangement uses TRBV10-1 and TRBJ2-1; 7 bases map to TRBD1. The CDR3 sequence is 14 residues long. V lost 1 base and J lost 6; bases outside the gene matches: 3. CDR1 WNHNN and CDR2 SYGVQD come from the germline V gene (reference sequence). CDR3 DNA: TGCGCCAGCAGTGAGTTGGCAGGGGGCAATGAGCAGTTCTTC. The encoded protein is CASSELAGGNEQFF.

J is TRBJ2-7 and V is TRBV6-5, with 8 positions matching TRBD1. CDR1 and CDR2 (germline): MNHEY, SVGAGI. The trim removed 7 bases at V and 4 bases at J, leaving 9 bases unmatched. CDR3 length: 14 residues. The CDR3 nucleotides are TGTGCCAGCAAGGGGCAGGGGGCCGCGTACGAGCAGTACTTC. This gives the protein CASKGQGAAYEQYF.

About this clone itself: Its ends do not fully match the called genes, so a read error is possible. This sequence joins TRBV7-7 and TRBJ2-5, with 12 bases fitting TRBD1. CDR1 and CDR2 (germline): SSHAT, FNYEAQ (reference sequence). The CDR3 extends over 16 amino acids. CDR3 nucleotides: TGTGCTAGCAGCTTAGGGGACAGGGGGCGGAGAGAGACCCAGTACTTC. Its translation: CASSLGDRGRRETQYF.

The V call is TRBV18, the J call TRBJ2-2; D unresolved. Germline V gene sequence: CDR1 KGHSH, CDR2 LQKENI. There are 15 residues in the CDR3. Trimming cost V 3 bases and J 2 bases, with 10 bases left between them. CDR3 sequence (DNA): TGTGCCAGCTCACCCCTATTGATCAACACCGGGGAGCTGTTTTTT. It is translated as CASSPLLINTGELFF.

In this sample, this clone turned up once. The V call is TRBV6-2 or TRBV6-3, the J call TRBJ2-7; 15 bases agree with TRBD2. From germline, CDR1 is MNHEY and CDR2 SVGEGT. V was pared by 6 bases and J by 0 bases, with 6 bases of the junction left unmatched. CDR3 length equals 17 residues. CDR3 sequence reads: CASSEPGLAGGSYEQYF. The CDR3 DNA sequence: TGTGCCAGCAGCGAACCGGGACTAGCGGGAGGCTCCTACGAGCAGTACTTC.

The chain joins TRBV11-2 to TRBJ1-4; the D gene is possibly TRBD1 (5 bases). Trimming removed 5 bases at V and 4 bases at J, with 14 bases between. From germline, CDR1 is SGHAT and CDR2 FQNNGV. The CDR3 loop spans 15 amino acids. The CDR3 loop reads CASSRTVGGNEKLFF. The CDR3 nucleotides are TGTGCCAGCAGCCGAACCGTGGGGGGTAATGAAAAACTGTTTTTT.

This clone was observed once. The CDR3 region has the DNA TGTGCCAGCAGCTTACAACCCCTACTAAATCCCTCTGGGGCCAACGTCCTGACTTTC. This gives the protein CASSLQPLLNPSGANVLTF. The chain couples TRBV7-2 to TRBJ2-6; D uncertain. The V and J ends lost 2 bases and 0 bases respectively, with 17 bases between them. Germline V lookup: CDR1 SGHTA, CDR2 FQGNSA. CDR3 length: 19 amino acids.

The genes are TRBV10-3 and TRBJ2-2, with 12 bases matching TRBD2. This CDR3 spans 16 amino acids. V gave up 2 bases and J gave up 7 bases; unmatched junction bases: 5. Germline values: CDR1 ENHRY, CDR2 SYGVKD. The CDR3 sequence: CAISETSGRIGGELFF. The CDR3 DNA is TGTGCCATCAGTGAGACTAGCGGGAGGATCGGCGGGGAGCTGTTTTTT.

The chain joins TRBV9 to TRBJ1-3; D remains unclear. The CDR3 length is 13 residues. Per germline, CDR1 SGDLS and CDR2 YYNGEE. Trimming removed 6 bases at V and 3 bases at J, with 10 bases between. CDR3 nucleotides: TGTGCCAGCAAAGCTGTTGGTGGAAACACCATATATTTT. This encodes CASKAVGGNTIYF.

This clone was recorded only once. This CDR3 reads CASTAGGNTGELFF. The CDR3 coding sequence is TGTGCCAGCACTGCGGGGGGGAACACCGGGGAGCTGTTTTTT. The chain couples TRBV9 to TRBJ2-2, with 8 bases fitting TRBD2. With V trimmed by 6 bases and J by 1 base, 2 bases remained unmatched. Germline V gene lookup returns CDR1 SGDLS and CDR2 YYNGEE. The CDR3 runs to 14 residues.

For the CDR3, the DNA is TGTGCCAGCAGCTCTGCCCCGGGGGAAGAGACCCAGTACTTC. Translating it yields CASSSAPGEETQYF. The rearrangement joins TRBV28 to TRBJ2-5, with TRBD2 as a possible D gene (6 bases). V was trimmed by 6 bases and J by 3 bases, leaving 14 bases between them. This CDR3 has 14 amino acids. Germline-derived CDR1 and CDR2 are MDHEN and SYDVKM.

This clone was seen only once. J is TRBJ2-2 and V is TRBV4-1; 12 bases are a match to TRBD2. J lost 4 bases, V lost 0 bases, and 12 bases had no gene match. Germline CDR1 MGHRA, CDR2 YSYEKL. The CDR3 runs 20 residues. The CDR3 DNA is TGCGCCAGCAGCCAAGATAATTCGAGACTAGCGGGAGTAAGCACCGGGGAGCTGTTTTTT. Its translation: CASSQDNSRLAGVSTGELFF.

As DNA, the CDR3 is TGTGCCATCACTCCAGGGGACGGGGAGCTGTTTTTT. It specifies CAITPGDGELFF. The chain links TRBV10-3 to TRBJ2-2; perhaps TRBD1 as D (6 bases). Germline CDR1 is ENHRY and CDR2 is SYGVKD. V was pared by 7 bases and J by 7 bases, with 10 bases between. This CDR3 spans 12 amino acids.

Notes on this clone: Other nucleotide sequences from this sample produce the same CDR3. The chain recombines TRBV18 with TRBJ2-2; 9 nucleotides match TRBD2. Trimming cost V 6 bases and J 1 base; bases outside gene matches: 3. The CDR3 runs to 15 residues. The germline V gene has CDR1 KGHSH and CDR2 LQKENI. CDR3 bases: TGTGCCAGCTCCCCTAGCGGGGTGAACACCGGGGAGCTGTTTTTT. Amino acids: CASSPSGVNTGELFF.

The chain employs TRBV2 and TRBJ1-1; D unclear. In germline, CDR1 is SNHLY, CDR2 FYNNEI. V lost 6 bases, J lost 4 bases, and 15 bases lay in between. The CDR3 loop spans 14 amino acids. This CDR3 reads CASRPGPEGTEAFF. The CDR3 region has the DNA TGTGCCAGCAGGCCGGGTCCGGAGGGCACTGAAGCTTTCTTT.

This rearrangement joins TRBV5-4 to TRBJ2-1; D perhaps matches TRBD2 (7 bases). Germline assignment: CDR1 SGHNT and CDR2 YYREEE (reference sequence). Between the trimmed V and J ends, which lost 0 bases and 8 bases, there was a span of 18 bases. This CDR3 region has 16 residues. The CDR3 region is CASSLAYRGGDDEQFF. In nucleotides, the CDR3 is TGTGCCAGCAGCTTGGCGTATAGGGGGGGAGACGATGAGCAGTTCTTC.

This chain links TRBV9 with TRBJ2-7, with TRBD1 identical over 8 bases. From germline, CDR1 is SGDLS and CDR2 YYNGEE. V shed 2 bases and J 1 base; nucleotides not matched to a gene: 2. The CDR3 consists of 14 residues. For the CDR3, the DNA is TGTGCCAGCAGCGTTGGGGACAGGTCCTACGAGCAGTACTTC. As protein: CASSVGDRSYEQYF.